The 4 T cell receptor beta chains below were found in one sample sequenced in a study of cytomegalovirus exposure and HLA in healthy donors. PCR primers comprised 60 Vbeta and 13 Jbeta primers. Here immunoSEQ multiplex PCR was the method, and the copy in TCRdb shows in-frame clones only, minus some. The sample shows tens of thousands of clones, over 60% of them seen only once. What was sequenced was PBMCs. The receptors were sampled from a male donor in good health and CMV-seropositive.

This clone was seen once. DNA for the CDR3: TGTGCCAGTAGTTACAGGGGACACCGAAGCTCTGGAAACACCATATATTTT. It is translated as CASSYRGHRSSGNTIYF. This chain uses TRBV19 with TRBJ1-3; 7 bases match TRBD1. With 5 bases clipped from V and 0 bases from J, the junction kept 10 bases outside the gene matches. The CDR3 has 17 amino acids. Germline CDR1 and CDR2: LNHDA and SQIVND (reference sequence).

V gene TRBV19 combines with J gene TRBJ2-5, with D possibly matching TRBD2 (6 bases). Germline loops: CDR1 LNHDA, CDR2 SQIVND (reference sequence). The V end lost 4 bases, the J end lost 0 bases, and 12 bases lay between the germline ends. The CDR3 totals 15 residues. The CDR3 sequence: CASSNSGKYQETQYF. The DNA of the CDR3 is TGTGCCAGTAGTAATAGCGGCAAGTACCAAGAGACCCAGTACTTC.

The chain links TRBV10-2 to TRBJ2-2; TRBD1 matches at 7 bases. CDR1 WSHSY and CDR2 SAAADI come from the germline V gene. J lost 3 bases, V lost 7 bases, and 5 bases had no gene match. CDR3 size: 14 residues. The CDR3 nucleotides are TGCGCCAGCACAGAACAGGGGCACACCGGGGAGCTGTTTTTT. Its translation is CASTEQGHTGELFF.

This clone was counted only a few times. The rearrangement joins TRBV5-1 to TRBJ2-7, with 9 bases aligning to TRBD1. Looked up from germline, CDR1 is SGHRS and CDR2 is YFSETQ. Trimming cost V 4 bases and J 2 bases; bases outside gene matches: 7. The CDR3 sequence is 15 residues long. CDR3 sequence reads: CASSTGTGLAYEQYF. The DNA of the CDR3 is TGCGCCAGCAGCACCGGGACAGGGTTAGCCTACGAGCAGTACTTC.